This TCR beta chain was captured in a study of OX40 agonist ivuxolimab in advanced cancers. Study at large: At 0.01 to 10 mg/kg, ivuxolimab was administered intravenously to patients every 2 weeks. People in dose escalation had one of these cancers: hepatocellular carcinoma, melanoma, renal cell or head and neck cancer.

With respect to this clone: Its specificity is not known.

Whole-study results and caveats: Antigen specificity remained undetermined for the expanded peripheral T cells. Blood T cells, both CD4+ and CD8+, expanded clonally by week 6 at 0.1 to 3.0 mg/kg.

Germline values: CDR1 DFQATT, CDR2 SNEGSKA (reference sequence). V was clipped by 3 bases and J by 7 bases, with 9 bases between them. The CDR3 consists of 11 residues. Sequenced by immunoSEQ multiplex PCR; TCRdb stores in-frame clones only, minus some. This sample carries roughly 70,000 clones, approximately 90% of them seen once, and the ten largest clones take about a tenth. This TCR came from an adult with an advanced solid tumor such as melanoma, head and neck, liver or kidney cancer. This material consisted of CD4+ or CD8+ T cells sorted from blood, taken in a trial of the OX40 agonist ivuxolimab. The V and J genes are TRBV20-1 and TRBJ1-1; D possibly corresponds to TRBD1 (5 bases). CDR3 sequence (DNA): TGCAGTGCTAGCGTGGGGGTTGAAGCTTTCTTT. It codes for CSASVGVEAFF.